The 22 T cell receptor beta chains reported below all come from one sample, sequenced in a study of neoadjuvant anti-PD-1 for oral cavity cancer. Measured with immunoSEQ multiplex PCR; TCRdb has only the in-frame clones, and not every one. The sample has about 14,000 clones, around 36% seen once. Specified time point: after neoadjuvant nivolumab, at surgical resection. The sample in question was tumor tissue, obtained after nivolumab (anti-PD-1) treatment. The receptors derive from a person aged 40 to 85 with oral cavity squamous cell carcinoma.

V usage is TRBV11-2 and J usage is TRBJ2-1, with a tentative D call TRBD1 (5 bases). The CDR3 length is 13 residues. CDR1 and CDR2 from the germline V gene are SGHAT and FQNNGV. V lost 0 bases, J lost 8 bases, and 8 bases lay in between. CDR3 residues: CASSLDRVDEQFF. As DNA, the CDR3 is TGTGCCAGCAGCTTAGACAGGGTCGATGAGCAGTTCTTC. The full variable domain, with the rest looked up from reference TRBV11-2 and TRBJ2-1, is EAGVAQSPRYKIIEKRQSVAFWCNPISGHATLYWYQQILGQGPKLLIQFQNNGVVDDSQLPKDRFSAERLKGVDSTLKIQPAKLEDSAVYLCASSLDRVDEQFFGPGTRLTVL.

This clone appeared many times. The V gene is TRBV25-1, the J gene TRBJ2-4; D is tentatively TRBD1 or TRBD2 (5 bases each). Between the trimmed V and J ends, which lost 6 bases and 0 bases, there was a span of 9 bases. Germline V gives CDR1 MGHDK, CDR2 SYGVNS. CDR3 length: 14 residues. In DNA form, the CDR3 reads TGTGCCAGCAGGGATGGGACAGCCAAAAACATTCAGTACTTC. Its protein product is CASRDGTAKNIQYF.

This clone was counted a single time. The V call is TRBV4-3, the J call TRBJ1-1; 8 nucleotides align to TRBD1. From germline, CDR1 is LGHNA and CDR2 YSLEER. The junction had 21 bases not matched to a gene; V was cut back by 3 bases and J by 0 bases. The CDR3 covers 21 residues. The CDR3 sequence: CASSHQWDRRPSLRLNTEAFF. CDR3 DNA sequence: TGCGCCAGCAGCCACCAATGGGACAGGAGACCCTCCTTGCGACTGAACACTGAAGCTTTCTTT.

The chain couples TRBV4-2 to TRBJ2-5; D is possibly TRBD2 (6 bases). Germline CDR1 and CDR2: LGHNA and YNFKEQ. V lost 4 bases and J lost 0, with 9 bases in between. The CDR3 contains 14 residues. CDR3 sequence: CASSPGLHQETQYF. The CDR3 bases are TGTGCCAGCAGCCCGGGACTCCACCAAGAGACCCAGTACTTC.

The chain carries TRBV27 and TRBJ1-6; D unresolved. Germline V lookup: CDR1 MNHEY, CDR2 SMNVEV (reference sequence). This CDR3 has 12 amino acids. V shed 2 bases and J shed 8 bases, with 4 bases lying between them. CDR3 sequence (DNA): TGTGCCAGCAGTTTACCCTATTCACCCCTCCACTTT. Its translation: CASSLPYSPLHF.

This clone is labeled as medium-sized. V gene TRBV7-2 combines with J gene TRBJ1-5; D call uncertain. V lost 3 bases and J lost 1, with 10 bases in between. Germline lookup yields CDR1 SGHTA and CDR2 FQGNSA. The CDR3 has 15 residues. The CDR3 spells CASSLGFVSNQPQHF. CDR3 coding DNA: TGTGCCAGCAGCTTGGGTTTTGTGAGCAATCAGCCCCAGCATTTT. Using reference TRBV7-2 and TRBJ1-5 for the parts outside the CDR3, the full variable domain is GAGVSQSPSNKVTEKGKDVELRCDPISGHTALYWYRQSLGQGLEFLIYFQGNSAPDKSGLPSDRFSAERTGGSVSTLTIQRTQQEDSAVYLCASSLGFVSNQPQHFGDGTRLSIL.

This clone turned up a few times. The genes are TRBV6-6 and TRBJ2-1, with a possible D match to TRBD2 (5 bases). The ends were cut back, 5 bases at V and 9 bases at J, with 11 bases in the middle. CDR1 and CDR2 (germline): MNHNY, SVGAGI (reference sequence). The CDR3 contains 12 residues. As DNA, the CDR3 is TGTGCCAGCAGTCCTACGGCGGGTGAGCAGTTCTTC. Protein sequence: CASSPTAGEQFF.

V is TRBV5-1 and J is TRBJ2-7; the match to TRBD2 covers 9 bases. Germline V gene data show CDR1 as SGHRS and CDR2 as YFSETQ. CDR3 size: 16 residues. V dropped 0 bases and J dropped 5; count of bases not matched to a gene: 9. DNA for the CDR3: TGCGCCAGCAGCTTGGGAACTAGCGGGCTTCTAGACGAGCAGTACTTC. It specifies CASSLGTSGLLDEQYF.

The chain combines TRBV5-1 with TRBJ1-2; D gene unclear. Germline-derived CDR1 and CDR2 are SGHRS and YFSETQ. There are 15 residues in the CDR3. V lost 0 bases and J lost 2, with 11 bases in between. DNA of the CDR3: TGCGCCAGCAGCTTGGGTCGGGCCAACAACTATGGCTACACCTTC. Its protein is CASSLGRANNYGYTF. The variable domain in full, with the rest retrieved from reference TRBV5-1 and TRBJ1-2, is KAGVTQTPRYLIKTRGQQVTLSCSPISGHRSVSWYQQTPGQGLQFLFEYFSETQRNKGNFPGRFSGRQFSNSRSEMNVSTLELGDSALYLCASSLGRANNYGYTFGSGTRLTVV.

The chain is built from TRBV27 and TRBJ1-6; tentatively, D is TRBD1 (6 bases). Germline lookup yields CDR1 MNHEY and CDR2 SMNVEV (reference sequence). V lost 2 bases and J lost 7, with 18 bases in between. The CDR3 contains 17 residues. The CDR3 sequence is CASSLVQRGNSNSPLHF. The CDR3 coding sequence is TGTGCCAGCAGTTTAGTCCAAAGGGGGAATTCCAATTCACCCCTCCACTTT.

This clone has a handful of counts. V and J are TRBV2 and TRBJ2-5, with 7 bases lining up with TRBD1. V trimming: 3 bases; J trimming: 2 bases; junction bases outside the gene matches: 9. In germline, CDR1 is SNHLY, CDR2 FYNNEI. The CDR3 has 16 amino acids. DNA for the CDR3: TGTGCCAGCAGTGATTTCCTCCGGGACAGTCAAGAGACCCAGTACTTC. Amino acid sequence: CASSDFLRDSQETQYF.

The chain carries TRBV5-8 and TRBJ2-1; 8 bases align to TRBD2. Germline CDR1 SGHTS, CDR2 YDEGEE. V shed 0 bases and J 5 bases; nucleotides not matched to a gene: 4. The CDR3 covers 15 residues. The CDR3 sequence: CASSLEGGGHNEQFF. CDR3 DNA sequence: TGTGCCAGCAGCTTGGAGGGCGGGGGGCACAATGAGCAGTTCTTC.

The CDR3 region is CASSLQGLTGELFF. DNA of the CDR3: TGTGCCAGCAGTTTACAGGGGTTAACCGGGGAGCTGTTTTTT. This rearrangement joins TRBV28 to TRBJ2-2; D may be TRBD1 (6 bases). CDR3 length: 14 amino acids. V gave up 2 bases and J gave up 5 bases, with 9 bases separating them. The V gene's germline CDR1 is MDHEN and CDR2 SYDVKM.

The chain employs TRBV7-9 and TRBJ2-7, with D uncertain. There are 12 residues in the CDR3. V was cut by 5 bases and J by 0 bases, with 5 bases left in between. Per the germline V gene, CDR1 is SEHNR and CDR2 is FQNEAQ (reference sequence). CDR3 DNA sequence: TGTGCCAGCAGCCCGCCCTCCTACGAGCAGTACTTC. It specifies CASSPPSYEQYF.

This sequence joins TRBV4-3 and TRBJ1-2; D might be TRBD1 (5 bases). Deletions cut 0 bases from V and 8 bases from J, with 13 bases between. Germline V gene sequence: CDR1 LGHNA, CDR2 YSLEER. There are 14 residues in the CDR3. This CDR3 is CASSQDLQGRGYTF. The CDR3 DNA reads as TGCGCCAGCAGCCAAGATCTGCAGGGAAGAGGCTACACCTTC.

Sample share makes this clone medium-sized (0.01 to 0.1%). V gene TRBV2 combines with J gene TRBJ2-5, with no clear D. This CDR3 has 12 residues. From germline, CDR1 is SNHLY and CDR2 FYNNEI. Trimming removed 4 bases at V and 5 bases at J, with 8 bases between. The DNA for the CDR3 is TGTGCCAGCAGTGCGGTTGGGGAGACCCAGTACTTC. Its translation is CASSAVGETQYF.

This clone has at least ten counts. The chain joins TRBV7-9 to TRBJ1-4, with 7 bases that match TRBD1. The V and J ends lost 2 bases and 2 bases, in that order; junction bases with no gene match: 2. The germline CDR1 and CDR2 sequences are SEHNR and FQNEAQ (reference sequence). CDR3 length: 15 residues. CDR3 sequence: CASSLMTGTNEKLFF. As DNA, the CDR3 is TGTGCCAGCAGCTTAATGACAGGGACTAATGAAAAACTGTTTTTT.

This clone qualifies as medium-sized. The V gene is TRBV2, the J gene TRBJ2-7, with D tentatively TRBD1 or TRBD2 (5 bases each). The V end was cut by 6 bases, the J end by 2 bases, with 17 bases between. The germline V gene encodes CDR1 SNHLY and CDR2 FYNNEI. The CDR3 contains 15 residues. The CDR3, as DNA: TGTGCCAGCAGACTAACCCGGGGACCTCCCTACGAGCAGTACTTC. Translating it yields CASRLTRGPPYEQYF.

The rearrangement links TRBV4-2 to TRBJ1-1; D ambiguous. There are 14 residues in the CDR3. Germline V gene data show CDR1 as LGHNA and CDR2 as YNFKEQ. Trimming left V 1 base short and J 1 base short, with 7 bases between. CDR3 bases: TGTGCCAGCAGCCAAGGTTCTGAGAACACTGAAGCTTTCTTT. Translation: CASSQGSENTEAFF.

This clone turned up a few times. J is TRBJ2-5 and V is TRBV5-1; no definite D call. V lost 4 bases and J lost 4, with 14 bases in between. Germline assignment: CDR1 SGHRS and CDR2 YFSETQ. The CDR3 runs to 14 residues. CDR3 loop: CASSPFLEGETQYF. Written as DNA, the CDR3 is TGCGCCAGCAGCCCATTTCTGGAAGGAGAGACCCAGTACTTC.

This clone is termed medium-sized (0.01 to 0.1%). This chain joins TRBV19 and TRBJ2-2; D remains unclear. The germline V gene has CDR1 LNHDA and CDR2 SQIVND (reference sequence). The CDR3 runs to 14 residues. Trimming stripped 0 bases from V and 1 base from J, with 3 bases between. CDR3 DNA: TGTGCCAGTAGTATAGAACGGAACACCGGGGAGCTGTTTTTT. The encoded protein is CASSIERNTGELFF.

The chain couples TRBV15 to TRBJ2-3; either TRBD1 or TRBD2 may fit D (5 bases each). V dropped 0 bases and J dropped 1 base, with 11 bases sitting between them. The germline V gene has CDR1 LNHNV and CDR2 YYDKDF (reference sequence). The CDR3 is 16 amino acids. The CDR3 spells CATSRDSRDRTDTQYF. As DNA, the CDR3 is TGTGCCACCAGCAGAGATAGCCGGGACCGCACAGATACGCAGTATTTT.